This TCR beta chain derives from a study of identical twins' blood T cells. TCRdb reprocessed the 5' RACE reads via MiXCR and lists one record per CDR3 protein. The data show fewer than 450,000 distinct CDR3 sequences, roughly 28% seen once. Regarding the study as a whole: Top TCRbeta clonotypes were shared more with twin than unrelated donors.

On this clonotype: Its target is not known. The junction and the germline gene differ at one end; a read error may be behind it.

This CDR3 is 15 amino acids long. The sequenced sample was PBMCs. The J gene is TRBJ2-3, the V gene TRBV12-3 or TRBV12-4; 7 bases agree with TRBD1. This clonotype was sampled from a woman between 18 and 50 years old in good health. This CDR3 reads CASSPRVERTGTQYF. The DNA of the CDR3 is TGTGCCAGCAGCCCCCGGGTGGAGAGGACAGGTACGCAGTATTTT.